This T cell receptor (beta chain) originates from a study of regulatory T cells in long-lasting Graves disease. Findings and caveats of the study: Persistent disease samples used TRBV28, TRBJ1-2 and TRBJ2-5 preferentially.

Both iRepertoire HTBI primers and Arm-PCR of CDR3 regions were used to build the TCR beta libraries. TCRdb reprocessed the multiplex PCR reads with MiXCR, giving one entry per CDR3 protein. This table has a few hundred thousand distinct CDR3 sequences, around 22% appearing once. A word on this clonotype: Its specificity is unknown.

The sample's time point: persistent/refractory GD, antithyroid drugs over 5 years with positive TRAb. PBMC RNA was the source of the TCR library. From each patient, roughly 9 milliliters of peripheral blood was drawn and collected into an EDTA anticoagulant tube. The CDR3 has 14 amino acids. V lost 2 bases, J lost 0 bases, and 7 bases lay in between. The germline V gene has CDR1 MNHEY and CDR2 SVGAGI. The material sequenced was peripheral blood mononuclear cells (PBMCs), taken when the disease was refractory, from a patient treated with antithyroid drugs. The clonotype comes from a female donor with Graves disease. V usage is TRBV6-5 and J usage is TRBJ1-1; perhaps TRBD1 as D (5 bases). The CDR3 DNA follows: TGTGCCAGCAGTTACAGGGGAATGAACACTGAAGCTTTCTTT. Its translation: CASSYRGMNTEAFF.